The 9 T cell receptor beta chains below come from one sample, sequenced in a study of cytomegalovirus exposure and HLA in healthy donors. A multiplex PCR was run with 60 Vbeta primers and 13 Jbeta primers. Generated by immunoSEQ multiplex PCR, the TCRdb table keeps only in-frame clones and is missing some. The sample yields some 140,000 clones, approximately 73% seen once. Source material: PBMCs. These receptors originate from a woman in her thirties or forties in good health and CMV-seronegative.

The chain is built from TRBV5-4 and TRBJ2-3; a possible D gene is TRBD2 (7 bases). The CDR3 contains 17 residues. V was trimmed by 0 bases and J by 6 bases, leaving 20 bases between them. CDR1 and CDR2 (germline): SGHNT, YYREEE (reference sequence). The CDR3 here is CASSLVVGGPGMDTQYF. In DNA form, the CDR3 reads TGTGCCAGCAGCTTGGTTGTGGGGGGGCCGGGGATGGATACGCAGTATTTT.

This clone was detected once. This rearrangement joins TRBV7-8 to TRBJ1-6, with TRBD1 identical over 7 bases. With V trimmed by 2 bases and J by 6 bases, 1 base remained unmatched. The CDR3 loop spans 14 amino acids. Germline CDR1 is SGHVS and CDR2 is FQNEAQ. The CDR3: CASSLPGGNSPLHF. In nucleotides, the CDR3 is TGTGCCAGCAGCTTACCAGGGGGTAATTCACCCCTCCACTTT.

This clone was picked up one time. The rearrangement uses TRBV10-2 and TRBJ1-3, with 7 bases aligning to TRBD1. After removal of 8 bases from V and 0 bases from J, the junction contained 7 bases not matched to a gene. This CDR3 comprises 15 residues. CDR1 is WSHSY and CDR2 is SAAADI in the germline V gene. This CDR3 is CASGRQGISGNTIYF. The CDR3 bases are TGCGCCAGCGGACGACAGGGCATCTCTGGAAACACCATATATTTT.

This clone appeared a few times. DNA for the CDR3: TGTGCCAGCACCCTCGGGACACGTAACAATGAGCAGTTCTTC. It is translated as CASTLGTRNNEQFF. This sequence joins TRBV7-8 and TRBJ2-1, with D possibly TRBD1 on 6 matching bases. The ends were cut back, 7 bases at V and 5 bases at J, with 15 bases in the middle. The CDR3 is 14 residues long. The germline V gene encodes CDR1 SGHVS and CDR2 FQNEAQ.

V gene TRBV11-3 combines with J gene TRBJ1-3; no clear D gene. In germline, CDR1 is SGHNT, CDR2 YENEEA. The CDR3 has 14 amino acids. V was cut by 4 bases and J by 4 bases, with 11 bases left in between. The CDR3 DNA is TGTGCCAGCAGCTCCGGGGTGTCCGGAAACACCATATATTTT. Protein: CASSSGVSGNTIYF.

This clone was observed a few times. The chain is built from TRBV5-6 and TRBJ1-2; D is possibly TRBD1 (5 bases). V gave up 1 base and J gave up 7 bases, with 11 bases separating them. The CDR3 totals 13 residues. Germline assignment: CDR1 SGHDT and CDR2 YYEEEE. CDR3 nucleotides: TGTGCCAGCAGCTTGTGGGCAGGGCCTGGCTACACCTTC. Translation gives CASSLWAGPGYTF.

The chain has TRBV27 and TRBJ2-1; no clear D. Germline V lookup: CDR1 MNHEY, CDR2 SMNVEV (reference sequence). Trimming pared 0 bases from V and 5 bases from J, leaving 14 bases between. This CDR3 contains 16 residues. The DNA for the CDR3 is TGTGCCAGCAGTTTATCACCCCCAAACTCGGACAATGAGCAGTTCTTC. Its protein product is CASSLSPPNSDNEQFF.

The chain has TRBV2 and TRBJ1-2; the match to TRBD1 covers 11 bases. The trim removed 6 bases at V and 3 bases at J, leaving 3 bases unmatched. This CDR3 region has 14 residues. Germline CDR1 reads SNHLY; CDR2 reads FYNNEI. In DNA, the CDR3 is TGTGCCAGCAGCCGGACAGGGGGCGACTATGGCTACACCTTC. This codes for CASSRTGGDYGYTF.

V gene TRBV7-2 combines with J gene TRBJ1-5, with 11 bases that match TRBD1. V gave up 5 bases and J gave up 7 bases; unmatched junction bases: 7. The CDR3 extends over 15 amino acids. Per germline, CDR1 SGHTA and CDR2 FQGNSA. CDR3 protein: CASSPGGTGGQPQHF. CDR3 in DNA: TGTGCCAGCAGCCCCGGCGGGACAGGGGGACAGCCCCAGCATTTT.